What follows are 22 T cell receptor beta chains derived from one specimen sequenced in a study of blood T cell repertoires in COVID-19 (TCRdb year 2020). Library method: the immunoSEQ multiplex PCR assay. Here the immuneACCESS table is served through TCRdb, limited to in-frame sequences with V and J called. Missing clones are a known gap in these copies; in checked studies unresolved V genes cover under half, and the rest lacks a known reason. This sample lists roughly 570,000 clones; 85% to 90% were detected once. The ten most abundant clones make up roughly 8% of the sample. Sequencing was performed on peripheral blood. Receptor source: a woman aged 45-65 years with COVID-19, enrolled during active disease.

The chain uses TRBV3-1 (or the pseudogene TRBV3-2) and TRBJ2-2; possible D gene TRBD2, 5 bases. This CDR3 region has 16 residues. V was pared by 4 bases and J by 0 bases, with 12 bases between. Germline V CDR1 and CDR2: LGHDT, YNNKEL (reference sequence). Here the CDR3 DNA reads TGTGCCAGCAGCCCCCGGACTCCAACGAACACCGGGGAGCTGTTTTTT. Its translation is CASSPRTPTNTGELFF.

The chain is built from TRBV7-9 and TRBJ1-5, with a tentative D call TRBD1 (5 bases). CDR3 size: 18 residues. Trimming removed 0 bases at V and 0 bases at J, with 15 bases between. CDR1 and CDR2 from the germline V gene are SEHNR and FQNEAQ (reference sequence). The CDR3 DNA reads as TGTGCCAGCAGCTTAGCATTGGGGCAGGGTAATAGCAATCAGCCCCAGCATTTT. This sequence encodes CASSLALGQGNSNQPQHF.

As for this clone: Other nucleotide sequences in the sample specify the same CDR3. The chain has TRBV30 and TRBJ1-1; 7 bases match TRBD1. This CDR3 contains 13 residues. Germline V CDR1 and CDR2: GTSNPN, SVGIG (reference sequence). With 4 bases clipped from V and 2 bases from J, the junction kept 4 bases outside the gene matches. The CDR3 nucleotides are TGTGCCTGGAACAGGGGCGTCAACACTGAAGCTTTCTTT. Its protein is CAWNRGVNTEAFF.

V gene TRBV7-8 combines with J gene TRBJ2-7; 9 positions agree with TRBD1. Germline V gene sequence: CDR1 SGHVS, CDR2 FQNEAQ. Unmatched junction bases numbered 6, after V lost 1 base and J lost 2 bases. The CDR3 consists of 16 residues. DNA for the CDR3: TGTGCCAGCAGCTTAGAGGGGCGACAGGGGGCCTACGAGCAGTACTTC. Its protein is CASSLEGRQGAYEQYF.

This chain's CDR3 is CSVISGARDTQYF. The CDR3 DNA follows: TGCAGCGTTATCTCAGGGGCACGAGATACGCAGTATTTT. J is TRBJ2-3 and V is TRBV29-1, with D possibly TRBD1 on 6 matching bases. Germline values: CDR1 SQVTM, CDR2 ANQGSEA. Trimming left V 5 bases short and J 5 bases short, with 14 bases between. The CDR3 runs to 13 residues.

The rearrangement links TRBV2 to TRBJ2-1, with 10 bases identical to TRBD2. The CDR3 sequence is 16 residues long. J was trimmed by 4 bases and V by 5 bases; bases with no gene match: 8. Germline V lookup: CDR1 SNHLY, CDR2 FYNNEI. In DNA, the CDR3 is TGTGCCAGCAGTCCTACCCCTAGCGGGGGTTACAATGAGCAGTTCTTC. Residues: CASSPTPSGGYNEQFF. The entire variable domain, with the rest obtained from reference TRBV2 and TRBJ2-1, is as follows: EPEVTQTPSHQVTQMGQEVILRCVPISNHLYFYWYRQILGQKVEFLVSFYNNEISEKSEIFDDQFSVERPDGSNFTLKIRSTKLEDSAMYFCASSPTPSGGYNEQFFGPGTRLTVL.

V usage is TRBV9 and J usage is TRBJ2-7; 8 nucleotides align to TRBD1. The CDR3 is made up of 14 amino acids. Germline CDR1 is SGDLS and CDR2 is YYNGEE. The V gene end was trimmed by 4 bases and the J gene end by 1 base; junction bases not matched to a gene: 4. The CDR3 is CASSLQGESYEQYF. The CDR3 bases are TGTGCCAGCAGCTTACAGGGGGAGTCCTACGAGCAGTACTTC.

The genes are TRBV6-5 and TRBJ1-1; D ambiguous. V lost 8 bases and J lost 4, with 14 bases in between. The CDR3 sequence is 13 residues long. Per the germline V gene, CDR1 is MNHEY and CDR2 is SVGAGI. Written as DNA, the CDR3 is TGTGCCAGCCGCGCAGGTTATGGCACTGAAGCTTTCTTT. Translated, it gives CASRAGYGTEAFF.

The V call is TRBV12-3 or TRBV12-4, the J call TRBJ2-7; 7 bases map to TRBD1. This CDR3 has 13 amino acids. V lost 3 bases, J lost 5 bases, and 4 bases stayed unmatched. In nucleotides, the CDR3 is TGTGCCAGCAGTTTGACAGGGATAAACGAGCAGTACTTC. This sequence encodes CASSLTGINEQYF.

This chain uses TRBV9 with TRBJ2-3; D unclear. The CDR3 loop spans 16 amino acids. V was pared by 3 bases and J by 1 base, with 15 bases between. CDR1 is SGDLS, CDR2 YYNGEE, per germline. The CDR3 bases are TGTGCCAGCAGCGGCATGAGAGTCGCCGGCACAGATACGCAGTATTTT. Its protein is CASSGMRVAGTDTQYF.

Here the CDR3 reads CAALGGTGNTGELFF. The CDR3 nucleotides are TGTGCCGCTCTGGGGGGGACAGGCAACACCGGGGAGCTGTTTTTT. J is TRBJ2-2 and V is TRBV19; D might be TRBD1 (8 bases). The CDR3 consists of 15 residues. The V and J ends lost 11 bases and 2 bases respectively, with 18 bases between them. Germline CDR1 LNHDA, CDR2 SQIVND (reference sequence).

V and J are TRBV21-1 and TRBJ1-5; the table gives TRBD1 as D, unverified against the DNA. TRBV21-1 represents a pseudogene. The CDR3 runs 15 residues. CDR3 DNA: TGTGCCAGCAGCAAAGCGAGGACAGGGTGTCAGCCCCAGCATTTT. Translation: CASSKARTGCQPQHF.

This rearrangement joins TRBV12-3 or TRBV12-4 to TRBJ1-2, with a possible D match to TRBD1 (6 bases). V shed 6 bases and J shed 6 bases, with 14 bases lying between them. This CDR3 has 13 residues. The CDR3 sequence is CASRLRGGHGYTF. The CDR3 DNA reads as TGTGCCAGCAGGCTGAGGGGGGGCCATGGCTACACCTTC.

This chain uses TRBV30 with TRBJ1-5; D not resolved. The V end was cut by 2 bases, the J end by 5 bases, with 10 bases between. Germline CDR1 and CDR2: GTSNPN and SVGIG (reference sequence). The CDR3 spans 13 residues. CDR3 bases: TGTGCCTGGAGTACGACTTCAGATCAGCCCCAGCATTTT. Its protein product is CAWSTTSDQPQHF.

This CDR3 is CAWSKGVGTEQFF. The CDR3 nucleotides read TGTGCCTGGAGTAAAGGGGTTGGAACTGAGCAGTTCTTC. This chain uses TRBV30 with TRBJ2-1; D might be TRBD1 (5 bases). With 2 bases removed from V and 9 bases from J, the gap between germline ends came to 14 bases. This CDR3 region has 13 residues. Germline CDR1 reads GTSNPN; CDR2 reads SVGIG (reference sequence).

This sequence joins TRBV7-2 and TRBJ2-1; 7 nucleotides align to TRBD1. V lost 1 base and J lost 0; bases outside the gene matches: 6. The CDR3 spans 17 residues. The germline CDR1 and CDR2 sequences are SGHTA and FQGNSA. The CDR3 reads CASSLEQGSPSYNEQFF. CDR3 nucleotides: TGTGCCAGCAGCTTAGAACAGGGGTCCCCCTCCTACAATGAGCAGTTCTTC.

The chain joins TRBV5-4 to TRBJ1-2; 7 bases are shared with TRBD1. Germline CDR1 is SGHNT and CDR2 is YYREEE (reference sequence). With V trimmed by 7 bases and J by 4 bases, 16 bases remained unmatched. The CDR3 covers 16 residues. CDR3 region: CASREKGARQPYGYTF. CDR3 DNA: TGTGCCAGCCGGGAGAAGGGGGCCCGACAACCCTATGGCTACACCTTC. The full variable domain, its missing parts supplied by reference TRBV5-4 and TRBJ1-2, is ETGVTQSPTHLIKTRGQQVTLRCSSQSGHNTVSWYQQALGQGPQFIFQYYREEENGRGNFPPRFSGLQFPNYSSELNVNALELDDSALYLCASREKGARQPYGYTFGSGTRLTVV.

The gene calls are TRBV4-1 and TRBJ2-7; 10 bases agree with TRBD1. CDR3 length: 15 amino acids. Unmatched junction bases numbered 2, after V lost 1 base and J lost 2 bases. The V gene's germline CDR1 is MGHRA and CDR2 YSYEKL. CDR3 sequence: CASSQGDRGTYEQYF. CDR3 DNA sequence: TGCGCCAGCAGCCAAGGGGACAGGGGAACCTACGAGCAGTACTTC.

This chain joins TRBV28 and TRBJ1-3; D call uncertain. Germline-derived CDR1 and CDR2 are MDHEN and SYDVKM. V was pared by 8 bases and J by 4 bases, with 15 bases between. This CDR3 region has 14 residues. The CDR3 region is CASGPERLGNTIYF. The CDR3 nucleotides are TGTGCCAGCGGCCCTGAACGATTAGGAAACACCATATATTTT.

The chain is built from TRBV6-1 and TRBJ2-7; TRBD1 is a possible D gene (5 bases). This CDR3 has 15 amino acids. V was pared by 0 bases and J by 2 bases, with 11 bases between. Germline CDR1 MNHNS, CDR2 SASEGT. Here the CDR3 DNA reads TGTGCCAGCAGTGAAGCGCCAGGGTCGACCTACGAGCAGTACTTC. Protein: CASSEAPGSTYEQYF.

The genes are TRBV27 and TRBJ2-7; D possibly corresponds to TRBD2 (5 bases). V was shortened by 8 bases and J by 2 bases, with 13 bases between the two germline ends. The CDR3 sequence is 13 residues long. Looked up from germline, CDR1 is MNHEY and CDR2 is SMNVEV (reference sequence). This CDR3 reads CASGLRPTYEQYF. CDR3 coding DNA: TGTGCCAGCGGACTCCGTCCTACCTACGAGCAGTACTTC.

The chain is built from TRBV3-1 (or the pseudogene TRBV3-2) and TRBJ2-7; D call uncertain. Deletions cut 1 base from V and 3 bases from J, with 13 bases between. Germline V gives CDR1 LGHDT, CDR2 YNNKEL (reference sequence). This CDR3 is built from 15 residues. CDR3 in amino acids: CASSQVPGSDYEQYF. In nucleotides, the CDR3 is TGTGCCAGCAGCCAAGTCCCGGGTTCCGACTACGAGCAGTACTTC.